There are many counts of the clone carrying this T cell receptor (beta chain). These data originate in a study of T cell repertoires in cytomegalovirus infection. Across the study: It was the public TCR beta signatures that indicated both CMV infection and matching HLA type.

MiXCR was run by TCRdb on the reads, yielding one entry per CDR3 protein. The data contain about 310,000 distinct CDR3 sequences, approximately 10% of them singletons. The specimen sequenced was PBMCs. This TCR derives from a human donor in good health (CMV status not recorded). Some clones in this sample may be carry-over from other donors' samples.

The CDR3 nucleotides read TGTGCCAGCCACGTGACAGGCAATCAGCCCCAGCATTTT. Translated, it gives CASHVTGNQPQHF. V and J are TRBV12-3 or TRBV12-4 and TRBJ1-5; the D gene is possibly TRBD1 (5 bases). With 8 bases removed from V and 2 bases from J, the gap between germline ends came to 10 bases. The CDR3 runs to 13 residues.